The 8 T cell receptor beta chains below come from one sample, sequenced in a study of blood T cell repertoires in COVID-19. Some clones are missing from TCRdb's copy, which holds only in-frame ones; the method was immunoSEQ multiplex PCR. The sample lists approximately 120,000 clones; about 88% were seen once. The specimen was peripheral blood. All receptors come from a woman at least 80 years old with acute or convalescent COVID-19.

This chain uses TRBV27 with TRBJ2-1; 8 bases fit TRBD2. CDR3 length: 16 residues. Trimming took 2 bases from V and 6 from J; bases not matched to a gene: 9. The germline gives CDR1 MNHEY, CDR2 SMNVEV (reference sequence). CDR3 sequence (DNA): TGTGCCAGCAGTTTAGGGCGGACTAGCAGAGGCAATGAGCAGTTCTTC. It specifies CASSLGRTSRGNEQFF.

The chain has TRBV2 and TRBJ1-1, with 7 bases matching TRBD1. Germline loops: CDR1 SNHLY, CDR2 FYNNEI. With 5 bases clipped from V and 1 base from J, the junction kept 4 bases outside the gene matches. The CDR3 covers 14 residues. This CDR3 reads CASSQTGRNTEAFF. CDR3 nucleotides: TGTGCCAGCAGTCAGACAGGGAGGAACACTGAAGCTTTCTTT. Using reference TRBV2 and TRBJ1-1 for the parts outside the CDR3, the full variable domain is EPEVTQTPSHQVTQMGQEVILRCVPISNHLYFYWYRQILGQKVEFLVSFYNNEISEKSEIFDDQFSVERPDGSNFTLKIRSTKLEDSAMYFCASSQTGRNTEAFFGQGTRLTVV.

This chain joins TRBV6-6 and TRBJ1-4; maybe TRBD1 (6 bases). This CDR3 spans 15 amino acids. In germline, CDR1 is MNHNY, CDR2 SVGAGI (reference sequence). Trimming took off 2 bases at V and 6 bases at J, with 13 bases between the two ends. The CDR3 region has the DNA TGTGCCAGCAGTTACAATCCAGGGGTAGATGAAAAACTGTTTTTT. Translation: CASSYNPGVDEKLFF.

This sequence joins TRBV10-1 and TRBJ2-3, with a weak D call TRBD2 (7 bases). The CDR3 covers 15 residues. Germline V lookup: CDR1 WNHNN, CDR2 SYGVQD (reference sequence). V was trimmed by 4 bases and J by 6 bases, leaving 17 bases between them. The CDR3 here is CASSGRREGVDTQYF. In nucleotides, the CDR3 is TGCGCCAGCAGTGGACGGAGGGAGGGGGTCGATACGCAGTATTTT.

This chain connects TRBV3-1 (or the pseudogene TRBV3-2) to TRBJ2-7; tentatively, D is TRBD1 (5 bases). From germline, CDR1 is LGHDT and CDR2 YNNKEL (reference sequence). This CDR3 is built from 15 residues. The V end lost 4 bases, the J end lost 2 bases, and 15 bases lay between the germline ends. The CDR3: CASSPYPDSPYEQYF. CDR3 nucleotide sequence: TGTGCCAGCAGCCCCTATCCCGACAGCCCCTACGAGCAGTACTTC.

The chain uses TRBV21-1 and TRBJ2-7; the table's D call of TRBD2 was not tested on the DNA. TRBV21-1 is shown as a pseudogene. The CDR3 is 13 residues long. CDR3 in DNA: TGTGCCAGCAGCCTAGCGGGAGGAGAAGAGCAGTACTTC. Its translation is CASSLAGGEEQYF.

This rearrangement joins TRBV2 to TRBJ1-6, with D maybe TRBD1 (5 bases). This CDR3 spans 13 amino acids. CDR1 is SNHLY and CDR2 is FYNNEI in the germline V gene. Trimming cost V 6 bases and J 7 bases, with 10 bases left between them. The CDR3 reads CASSGRENSPLHF. The CDR3 DNA is TGTGCCAGCAGCGGCAGGGAAAATTCACCCCTCCACTTT.

The V and J genes are TRBV7-9 and TRBJ1-2; TRBD1 matches at 9 bases. Per germline, CDR1 SEHNR and CDR2 FQNEAQ (reference sequence). The CDR3 consists of 14 residues. V lost 4 bases and J lost 6; bases outside the gene matches: 6. The CDR3 region has the DNA TGTGCCAGCAGCTCGCACGGGACAGGGAATGGCTACACCTTC. Residues: CASSSHGTGNGYTF.